Following are 14 T cell receptor beta chains from one sample sequenced in a study of cytomegalovirus exposure and HLA in healthy donors. PCR amplification relied on 60 Vbeta primers (plus 13 Jbeta primers). The table came from immunoSEQ multiplex PCR; TCRdb's copy has only in-frame clones and leaves some out. The profile shows more than 95,000 clones, 66% of them singletons. Sample: PBMCs. These receptors were obtained from a woman aged 50 to 60 in good health and CMV-seronegative.

The chain joins TRBV14 to TRBJ2-3; D is perhaps TRBD1 (6 bases). This CDR3 contains 16 residues. Looked up from germline, CDR1 is SGHDN and CDR2 is FVKESK. Trimming removed 4 bases at V and 4 bases at J, with 18 bases between. The CDR3 protein is CASSLKQGEWADTQYF. CDR3 sequence (DNA): TGTGCCAGCAGCCTGAAACAGGGAGAGTGGGCAGATACGCAGTATTTT.

The J gene is TRBJ2-5, the V gene TRBV28; 7 bases match TRBD2. V lost 2 bases and J lost 5; bases outside the gene matches: 14. The germline V gene encodes CDR1 MDHEN and CDR2 SYDVKM. The CDR3 spans 17 residues. The CDR3 here is CASSLMRESMKGETQYF. CDR3 DNA sequence: TGTGCCAGCAGTTTAATGCGGGAGTCGATGAAAGGGGAGACCCAGTACTTC.

This rearrangement joins TRBV7-3 to TRBJ2-7; no clear D gene. Trimming shortened V by 3 bases and J by 0 bases, and 9 bases separated the two germline ends. There are 14 residues in the CDR3. Germline V gives CDR1 SGHTA, CDR2 FQGTGA. DNA for the CDR3: TGTGCCAGCAGCTTGGAGCCTTACTCCTACGAGCAGTACTTC. The encoded protein is CASSLEPYSYEQYF.

J is TRBJ2-2 and V is TRBV5-1; 12 nucleotides align to TRBD2. Germline loops: CDR1 SGHRS, CDR2 YFSETQ. This CDR3 spans 15 amino acids. V was pared by 4 bases and J by 6 bases, with 4 bases of the junction left unmatched. CDR3 bases: TGCGCCAGCAGCGGCGGACTAGCGGGGTCCGGGGAGCTGTTTTTT. Translation: CASSGGLAGSGELFF.

The chain links TRBV7-2 to TRBJ2-1; no reliable D call. Trimming took off 0 bases at V and 3 bases at J, with 9 bases between the two ends. This CDR3 contains 15 residues. CDR1 and CDR2 (germline): SGHTA, FQGNSA. CDR3 sequence: CASSLATQGYNEQFF. The CDR3 DNA sequence: TGTGCCAGCAGCTTAGCGACACAAGGCTACAATGAGCAGTTCTTC.

The chain has TRBV9 and TRBJ1-1; D is undetermined. Germline loops: CDR1 SGDLS, CDR2 YYNGEE. This CDR3 comprises 13 residues. The V end lost 2 bases, the J end lost 0 bases, and 5 bases lay between the germline ends. Here the CDR3 DNA reads TGTGCCAGCAGCGTCGCAGTGAACACTGAAGCTTTCTTT. It encodes CASSVAVNTEAFF.

The CDR3 spells CASSHGVTGEQYF. CDR3 nucleotides: TGTGCCAGCAGCCACGGAGTCACTGGCGAGCAGTACTTC. The chain joins TRBV28 to TRBJ2-7; D is unclear. Germline values: CDR1 MDHEN, CDR2 SYDVKM. The V end lost 6 bases, the J end lost 6 bases, and 15 bases lay between the germline ends. The CDR3 covers 13 residues.

This chain joins TRBV30 and TRBJ1-2, with D possibly being TRBD1 (5 bases). From germline, CDR1 is GTSNPN and CDR2 SVGIG (reference sequence). The length of the CDR3 is 13 residues. Trimming took 0 bases from V and 8 from J, leaving 13 bases between them. CDR3 region: CAWSVLRGEGYTF. DNA for the CDR3: TGTGCCTGGAGTGTACTAAGGGGCGAAGGCTACACCTTC.

This clone occurred a few times. The DNA for the CDR3 is TGTGCCAGCAGCTCGAGTTGGGGCTACACCTTC. Amino acids: CASSSSWGYTF. The rearrangement links TRBV7-9 to TRBJ1-2; D not certain. Trimming removed 4 bases at V and 8 bases at J, with 8 bases between. Germline-derived CDR1 and CDR2 are SEHNR and FQNEAQ (reference sequence). This CDR3 region has 11 residues. Together with reference TRBV7-9 and TRBJ1-2, the CDR3 gives the full variable domain: DTGVSQNPRHKITKRGQNVTFRCDPISEHNRLYWYRQTLGQGPEFLTYFQNEAQLEKSRLLSDRFSAERPKGSFSTLEIQRTEQGDSAMYLCASSSSWGYTFGSGTRLTVV.

V and J are TRBV6-1 and TRBJ1-6; tentatively, D is TRBD1 (5 bases). Per germline, CDR1 MNHNS and CDR2 SASEGT. With 4 bases removed from V and 0 bases from J, the gap between germline ends came to 13 bases. The CDR3 sequence is 17 residues long. The CDR3 bases are TGTGCCAGCAGTGGCAGGGTCGCGAGCTCCTATAATTCACCCCTCCACTTT. The encoded protein is CASSGRVASSYNSPLHF.

V and J are TRBV10-3 and TRBJ2-3; tentatively, D is TRBD1 (5 bases). The CDR3 has 14 amino acids. Trimming pared 2 bases from V and 3 bases from J, leaving 9 bases between. Germline-derived CDR1 and CDR2 are ENHRY and SYGVKD. As DNA, the CDR3 is TGTGCCATCAGTGAGGAGGCAGGGACAGATACGCAGTATTTT. Protein sequence: CAISEEAGTDTQYF.

This clone appeared once. V and J are TRBV28 and TRBJ2-2; 7 bases fit TRBD1. The V gene's germline CDR1 is MDHEN and CDR2 SYDVKM. There are 20 residues in the CDR3. Trimming removed 4 bases from V and 1 base from J; junction bases left unmatched: 18. CDR3 protein: CASSSRSTKTGRKNTGELFF. CDR3 coding DNA: TGTGCCAGCAGTTCCCGATCGACAAAGACAGGGCGGAAGAACACCGGGGAGCTGTTTTTT.

This chain links TRBV7-2 with TRBJ2-1; 11 nucleotides line up with TRBD2. Germline V gene sequence: CDR1 SGHTA, CDR2 FQGNSA. After removal of 6 bases from V and 6 bases from J, the junction contained 7 bases not matched to a gene. The CDR3 has 15 amino acids. CDR3 sequence reads: CASRQAGLAVNEQFF. The CDR3 region has the DNA TGTGCCAGCAGGCAGGCGGGACTAGCGGTCAATGAGCAGTTCTTC.

There are a few counts of this clone. This rearrangement joins TRBV12-5 to TRBJ2-7; D may be TRBD2 (5 bases). Trimming stripped 4 bases from V and 0 bases from J, with 10 bases between. From germline, CDR1 is LGHNT and CDR2 FRNRAP. This CDR3 is built from 14 residues. The CDR3 loop is CASGWSGSSYEQYF. As DNA, the CDR3 is TGTGCTAGTGGTTGGTCGGGGAGCTCCTACGAGCAGTACTTC.